This T cell receptor (beta chain) was captured by sequencing in a study of blood T cell repertoires in COVID-19. V lost 3 bases and J lost 8; bases outside the gene matches: 9. Germline loops: CDR1 LNHDA, CDR2 SQIVND (reference sequence). The CDR3 consists of 15 residues. Original handling: Nucleated cell number was recorded as an estimate derived from reference gene primer amplification. The protocol was immunoSEQ multiplex PCR, while the TCRdb copy is restricted to in-frame clones and leaves out a portion. V, J and clone size reflect that table, while D and trimming were determined from the DNA. Of about 140,000 clones in the sample, over 75% were seen once.

The sequence was collected from a woman in her fifties or sixties with acute or convalescent COVID-19. Input material: peripheral blood. The genes are TRBV19 and TRBJ2-1, with TRBD2 matching over 8 bases. The CDR3 reads CASSISSGVPHEQFF. The CDR3 region has the DNA TGTGCCAGTAGTATTAGTAGCGGGGTGCCCCATGAGCAGTTCTTC.